The rows below give T cell receptor delta chains drawn from one sample of a study of Vδ1+ human thymocytes. TCRdb re-called the multiplex PCR reads through CATT. The sample lists about 55,000 delta-chain clones, 15% to 20% seen once, with roughly 0.5% in the top ten. Sequenced input: Vdelta1+ gamma-delta thymocytes from the thymus. The receptors stem from a boy younger than two who had congenital heart surgery. Both conserved end residues are trimmed from each CDR3. The D gene is left open where the match is weak.

D gene	V gene	J gene	CDR3 protein
.	TRDV1	TRDJ1	ALGGLLGGWDPNTDKLI
.	TRDV1	TRDJ1	ALGPRVSVPGGGHQASDKLI
TRDD3	TRDV1	TRDJ1	ALGEVWGINDKLI
TRDD3	TRDV1	TRDJ1	ALGDRGIYTDKLI
TRDD3	TRDV3	TRDJ1	AFRSLRTRCWGIPDKLI
.	TRDV1	TRDJ1	ALGESAVLGWDDTDKLI
TRDD3	TRDV1	TRDJ1	ALGENPYWGIAPRSDKLI
TRDD2	TRDV1	TRDJ1	ALGVDLPTEILYTDKLI
TRDD3	TRDV1	TRDJ1	ALGERGDSGGYPYTDKLI
TRDD3	TRDV1	TRDJ1	ALGELGMGDTPAYTDKLI
.	TRDV1	TRDJ1	ALGGLPLLGTYGMSDKLI
TRDD3	TRDV1	TRDJ1	ALGESSPSSYWGILDKLI
TRDD3	TRDV1	TRDJ1	ALGDPSLTGGYAGYTDKLI
.	TRDV1	TRDJ1	ALGERSYEGFTGGTDKLI
TRDD3	TRDV1	TRDJ1	ALGDEYYVSLYWGIRTDKLI
TRDD3	TRDV1	TRDJ1	ALGERSPLLGDNATDKLI
.	TRAV29/DV5	TRDJ1	AAPSYTTPTRHGYTRGTDKLI
TRDD3	TRDV1	TRDJ1	ALGESVLGDTGTDKLI
.	TRDV2	TRDJ1	ACERGKGFPYTDKLI
TRDD3	TRDV1	TRDJ1	ALGGPLIPTHWGISYTDKLI
TRDD3	TRDV1	TRDJ1	ALGGPSPGAGGYGDTDKLI
TRDD3	TRDV1	TRDJ1	ALGERAYPGDTYTDKLI
TRDD3	TRDV1	TRDJ1	ALGIPLPYWGSLYTDKLI
.	TRDV1	TRDJ1	ALGEHGRLYTDKLI
.	TRDV1	TRDJ1	ALGSPVGSPGGYYTDKLI
TRDD3	TRDV1	TRDJ1	ALGEIVSLRWGIHADKLI
TRDD2	TRDV1	TRDJ1	ALGELAFLRLDPDKLI
.	TRDV1	TRDJ1	ALGECSYSGAGGSYYTDKLI
TRDD3	TRDV1	TRDJ1	ALGERQPTGRVSAHWGIHYRDKLI
TRDD3	TRDV1	TRDJ1	ALGDRVSGNLFSGGLYTDKLI
TRDD3	TRDV1	TRDJ2	ALGEGLSPGDTTQLF
TRDD3	TRDV1	TRDJ1	ALGELSLTGGYNPDKLI
TRDD3	TRDV1	TRDJ1	ALGNLRSGGSDKLI
TRDD2	TRDV1	TRDJ1	ALGESRPSGPSSTDKLI
TRDD3	TRDV1	TRDJ1	ALGECLLGGFLYTDKLI
TRDD3	TRDV1	TRDJ1	ALATGMGEYTDKLI
.	TRDV2	TRDJ1	ACDTSTGGVYTDKLI
TRDD3	TRDV1	TRDJ1	ALGGSSCGGYSVDTDKLI
TRDD2	TRDV1	TRDJ1	ALRDSYDLRWGRDKLI
.	TRAV29/DV5	TRDJ1	AASAIRSPSYTDKLI
.	TRDV1	TRDJ1	ALGELGPLSSQYTDKLI
TRDD3	TRDV1	TRDJ1	ALWDYDWGTHTDKLI
TRDD3	TRDV2	TRDJ1	ACDTTRCTGGFSYTDKLI
TRDD3	TRDV2	TRDJ1	APKSVLGDTPLGKLI
TRDD3	TRDV1	TRDJ1	ALGDCLAGGFGDKLI
TRDD3	TRDV2	TRDJ1	ACDLGVNDKLI
TRDD3	TRDV1	TRDJ1	ALGATLSCTGGHPFYTDKLI
TRDD3	TRDV1	TRDJ1	ALGADFLLYWGITGGTDKLI
.	TRDV1	TRDJ1	ALGNAYTDKLI
.	TRDV1	TRDJ1	ALGEGLGVYPQLDKLI
TRDD3	TRDV1	TRDJ1	ALGENRWGTYTDKLI
TRDD3	TRDV1	TRDJ1	ALGTRGASGGYISSYTDKLI
.	TRDV1	TRDJ1	ALGGSEYADKLI
TRDD3	TRDV1	TRDJ1	ALTTVGDISPTDKLI
.	TRDV1	TRDJ1	ALGIPSGSDKLI